This T cell receptor (beta chain) was sequenced in a study of blood T cell repertoires in COVID-19. Original processing notes: Reference gene primer amplification yielded estimated nucleated cell counts. The assay was immunoSEQ multiplex PCR, and TCRdb's table has in-frame clones only and misses some. The DNA was the basis for D and trimming; V, J and clone size are from that table. Altogether over 250,000 clones are present, roughly nine tenths being singletons, with the ten largest covering over 2%. Looked up from germline, CDR1 is PRHDT and CDR2 is FYEKMQ (reference sequence). V lost 3 bases and J 5 bases, leaving 13 bases between the germline ends. This CDR3 region has 14 residues. Seattle's cohort entered during active infection and was followed longitudinally.

The sequence derives from a young woman with COVID-19, enrolled during active disease. The V gene is TRBV13, the J gene TRBJ1-2; D gene uncertain. Sequenced input: peripheral blood. Here the CDR3 reads CASSFKPGSYGYTF. The CDR3 DNA reads TGTGCCAGCAGCTTTAAACCCGGGAGTTATGGCTACACCTTC.